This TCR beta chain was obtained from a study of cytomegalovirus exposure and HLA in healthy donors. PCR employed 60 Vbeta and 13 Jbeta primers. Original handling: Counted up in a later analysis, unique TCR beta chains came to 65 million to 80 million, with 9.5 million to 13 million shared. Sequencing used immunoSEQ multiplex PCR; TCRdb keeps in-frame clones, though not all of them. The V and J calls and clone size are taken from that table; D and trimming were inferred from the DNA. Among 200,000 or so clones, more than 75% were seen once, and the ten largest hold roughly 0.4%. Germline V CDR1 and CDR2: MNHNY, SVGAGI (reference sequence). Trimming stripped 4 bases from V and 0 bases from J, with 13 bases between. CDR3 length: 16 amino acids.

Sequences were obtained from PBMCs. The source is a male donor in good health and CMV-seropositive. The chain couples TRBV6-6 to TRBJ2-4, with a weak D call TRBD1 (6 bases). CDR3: CASSLGQEVAKNIQYF. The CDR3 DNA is TGTGCCAGCAGTTTGGGACAAGAAGTAGCCAAAAACATTCAGTACTTC.